A single T cell receptor beta chain is shown here with its context. What it recognizes is unknown. This sample was included in a study of identical twins. The study's findings and limits: Weaker excess twin sharing was observed in beta out-of-frame sequences. The authors noted that invariant MAIT and iNKT cells could partly confound zero-insertion analyses. While abundant cord blood beta clonotypes carried fewer insertions, memory repertoires showed no such pattern.

Unique molecular identifiers were in the cDNA, with template-switch universal primer binding. TCRdb re-called the 5' RACE reads with MiXCR, one entry per CDR3 protein. In the table there are approximately 410,000 distinct CDR3 sequences, less than 20% of which are singletons. V was pared by 3 bases and J by 1 base, with 15 bases between. CDR3 length: 17 residues. The TCR originated in a man aged 50-59 years in good health. The sequencing sample was made of naive T cells sorted from blood. The J gene is TRBJ2-2, the V gene TRBV12-3 or TRBV12-4; D is perhaps TRBD1 (6 bases). The DNA for the CDR3 is TGTGCCAGCAGTTTTATGGGACAACTAAAGAACACCGGGGAGCTGTTTTTT. As protein: CASSFMGQLKNTGELFF.